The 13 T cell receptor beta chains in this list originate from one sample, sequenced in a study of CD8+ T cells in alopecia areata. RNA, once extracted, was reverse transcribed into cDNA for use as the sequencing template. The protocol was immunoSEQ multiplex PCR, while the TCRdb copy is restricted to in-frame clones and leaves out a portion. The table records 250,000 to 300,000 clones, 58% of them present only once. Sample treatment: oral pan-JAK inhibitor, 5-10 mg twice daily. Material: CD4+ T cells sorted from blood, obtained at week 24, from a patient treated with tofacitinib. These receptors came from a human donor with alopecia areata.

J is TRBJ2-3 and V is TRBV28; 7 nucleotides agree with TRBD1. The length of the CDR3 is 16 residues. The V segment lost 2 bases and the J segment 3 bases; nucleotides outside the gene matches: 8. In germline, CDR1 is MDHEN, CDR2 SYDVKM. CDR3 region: CASSLRQGSATDTQYF. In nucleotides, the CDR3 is TGTGCCAGCAGTTTACGACAGGGTTCGGCGACAGATACGCAGTATTTT.

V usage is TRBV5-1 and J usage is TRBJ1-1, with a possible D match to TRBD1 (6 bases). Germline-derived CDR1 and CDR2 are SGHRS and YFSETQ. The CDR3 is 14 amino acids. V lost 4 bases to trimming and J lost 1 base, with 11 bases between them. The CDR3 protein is CASSPGETNTEAFF. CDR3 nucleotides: TGCGCCAGCAGCCCAGGGGAGACGAACACTGAAGCTTTCTTT.

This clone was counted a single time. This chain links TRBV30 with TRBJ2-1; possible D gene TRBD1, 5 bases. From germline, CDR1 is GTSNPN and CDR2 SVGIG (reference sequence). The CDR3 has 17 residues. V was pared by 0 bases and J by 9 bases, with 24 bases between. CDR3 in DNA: TGTGCCTGGAGTGTGGGTTGGGGAAGGGGATTGGTCAGTGAGCAGTTCTTC. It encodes CAWSVGWGRGLVSEQFF. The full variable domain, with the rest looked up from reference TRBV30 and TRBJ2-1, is SQTIHQWPATLVQPVGSPLSLECTVEGTSNPNLYWYRQAAGRGLQLLFYSVGIGQISSEVPQNLSASRPQDRQFILSSKKLLLSDSGFYLCAWSVGWGRGLVSEQFFGPGTRLTVL.

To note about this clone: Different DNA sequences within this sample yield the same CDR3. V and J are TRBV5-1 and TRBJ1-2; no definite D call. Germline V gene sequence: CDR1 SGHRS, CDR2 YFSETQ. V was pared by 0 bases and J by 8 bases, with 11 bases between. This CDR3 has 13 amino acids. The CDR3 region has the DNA TGCGCCAGCAGCTTGGCCACGGACTTAGGCTACACCTTC. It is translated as CASSLATDLGYTF.

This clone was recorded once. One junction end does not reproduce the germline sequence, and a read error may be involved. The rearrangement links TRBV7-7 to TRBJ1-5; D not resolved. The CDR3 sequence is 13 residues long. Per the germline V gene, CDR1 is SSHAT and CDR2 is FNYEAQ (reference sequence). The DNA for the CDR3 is TGTGCTAGCAGCTTTATATATAATCAGCCCCAGCATTTT. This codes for CASSFIYNQPQHF.

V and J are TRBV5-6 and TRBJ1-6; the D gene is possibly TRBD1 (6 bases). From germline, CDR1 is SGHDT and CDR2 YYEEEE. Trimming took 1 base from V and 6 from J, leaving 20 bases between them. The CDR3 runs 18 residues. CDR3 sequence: CASSLRRGQPWANSPLHF. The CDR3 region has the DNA TGTGCCAGCAGCTTGCGGCGCGGACAGCCGTGGGCTAATTCACCCCTCCACTTT.

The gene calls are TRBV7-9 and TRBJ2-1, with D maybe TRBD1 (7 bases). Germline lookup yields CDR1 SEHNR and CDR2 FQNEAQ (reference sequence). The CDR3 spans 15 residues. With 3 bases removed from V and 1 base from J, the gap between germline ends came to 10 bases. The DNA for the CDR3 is TGTGCCAGCAGCTTGACAGGGAGGTCCTACAATGAGCAGTTCTTC. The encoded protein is CASSLTGRSYNEQFF.

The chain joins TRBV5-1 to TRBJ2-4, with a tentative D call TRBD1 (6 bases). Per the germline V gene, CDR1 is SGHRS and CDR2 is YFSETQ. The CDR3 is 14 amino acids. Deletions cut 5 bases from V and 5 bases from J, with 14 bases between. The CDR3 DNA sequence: TGCGCCAGCAGTCTGCTGGGGGCACAAAACATTCAGTACTTC. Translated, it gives CASSLLGAQNIQYF.

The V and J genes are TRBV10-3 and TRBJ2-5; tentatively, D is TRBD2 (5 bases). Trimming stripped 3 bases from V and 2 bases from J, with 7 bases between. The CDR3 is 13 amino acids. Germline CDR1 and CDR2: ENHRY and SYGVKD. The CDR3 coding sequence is TGTGCCATCAGTGATCGACTACAAGAGACCCAGTACTTC. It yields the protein CAISDRLQETQYF.

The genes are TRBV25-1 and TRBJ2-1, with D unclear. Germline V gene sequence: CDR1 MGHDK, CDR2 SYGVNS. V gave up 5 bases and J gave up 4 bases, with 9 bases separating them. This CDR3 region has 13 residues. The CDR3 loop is CASSPRGYNEQFF. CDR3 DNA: TGTGCCAGCAGTCCCCGAGGTTACAATGAGCAGTTCTTC.

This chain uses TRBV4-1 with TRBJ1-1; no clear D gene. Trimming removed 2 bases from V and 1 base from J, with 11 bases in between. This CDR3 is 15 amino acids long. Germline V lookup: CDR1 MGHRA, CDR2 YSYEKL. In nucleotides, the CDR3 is TGCGCCAGCAGCCAAAGGATCCAGGAGAACACTGAAGCTTTCTTT. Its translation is CASSQRIQENTEAFF.

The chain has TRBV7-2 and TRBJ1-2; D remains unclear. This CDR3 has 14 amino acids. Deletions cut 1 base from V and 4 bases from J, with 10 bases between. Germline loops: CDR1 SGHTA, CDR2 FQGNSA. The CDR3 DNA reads TGTGCCAGCAGCTTAGGGCTAGTCCCCTATGGCTACACCTTC. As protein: CASSLGLVPYGYTF.

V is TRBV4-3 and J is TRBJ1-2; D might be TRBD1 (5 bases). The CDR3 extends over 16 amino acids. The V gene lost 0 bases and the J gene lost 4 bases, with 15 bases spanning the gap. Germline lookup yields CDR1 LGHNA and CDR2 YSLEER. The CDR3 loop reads CASSQEGGRDGYGYTF. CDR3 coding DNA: TGCGCCAGCAGCCAAGAAGGTGGCAGGGATGGCTATGGCTACACCTTC.